Below, 3 T cell receptor beta chains from the same sample are listed, as sequenced in a study of blood T cell repertoires in COVID-19. Clones were sequenced by immunoSEQ multiplex PCR, and TCRdb holds only the in-frame ones, with some missing. The sample has under 250,000 clones, 75% to 85% seen once; the top ten hold roughly 4.5%. Sequenced material: PBMCs or T cells enriched from blood (not recorded which). These receptors all come from a young man with acute COVID-19.

The rearrangement uses TRBV5-1 and TRBJ2-5; TRBD2 matches 9 bases. The germline V gene has CDR1 SGHRS and CDR2 YFSETQ. The length of the CDR3 is 16 residues. After removal of 1 base from V and 3 bases from J, the junction contained 7 bases not matched to a gene. CDR3 bases: TGCGCCAGCAGCTTGAGGACTAGCGTTGCTAAAGAGACCCAGTACTTC. Translated, it gives CASSLRTSVAKETQYF.

The chain couples TRBV19 to TRBJ2-4; 7 nucleotides align to TRBD2. The length of the CDR3 is 16 residues. CDR1 is LNHDA, CDR2 SQIVND, per germline (reference sequence). V shed 3 bases, J shed 8 bases, and the junction held 13 bases outside the gene matches. CDR3 bases: TGTGCCAGTAGTATCTATGCGGGGGTTACTTTGGACATTCAGTACTTC. Translated, it gives CASSIYAGVTLDIQYF.

The chain uses TRBV6-5 and TRBJ1-2, with D unclear. The germline CDR1 and CDR2 sequences are MNHEY and SVGAGI. V lost 5 bases and J lost 7, with 11 bases in between. The CDR3 totals 12 residues. The CDR3 region has the DNA TGTGCCAGCAGTCCCTCGGCGGGTGGCTACACCTTC. Translating gives CASSPSAGGYTF.